This is a list of T cell receptor beta chains from one sample in a study of T cell responses to AZD1222 COVID-19 vaccine. Data came from immunoSEQ multiplex PCR; TCRdb stores just in-frame clones and leaves some out. This table has approximately 190,000 clones, approximately 91% appearing once. The sequenced sample was peripheral blood, obtained on day 0 of AZD1222 vaccination. The receptor set was obtained from an adult in good health. CDR3s leave out the opening cysteine and the closing phenylalanine or tryptophan. The D gene is left open where the match is weak. Expanded clones get a size class; other rows say once, few or many, or leave the size out.

TRBJ1-2,.,TRBD1,TRBV24-1,ATSDTRTGGGLHGYT
TRBJ2-7,.,TRBD2,TRBV3-1/TRBV3-2,ASSRLAGGPYEQY
TRBJ1-1,.,.,TRBV28,ASSILGENTEAF
TRBJ2-7,.,.,TRBV4-1,ASSQAGTHTYEQY
TRBJ1-2,once,TRBD1,TRBV7-2,ASSVITGGGGYT
TRBJ2-7,.,TRBD2,TRBV19,ASSISLAGESSYEQY
TRBJ1-1,.,TRBD1,TRBV4-3,ASSQSTQGVMNTEAF
TRBJ2-1,.,.,TRBV21-1,ASSKGTGLAGGPIYNEQF
TRBJ1-6,.,TRBD1,TRBV19,ASSILSTGTGHSPLH
TRBJ1-2,.,.,TRBV11-2,ASSSIPTAGEGYGYT
TRBJ2-7,.,TRBD1,TRBV7-9,ASSPGQDYEQY
TRBJ2-5,.,.,TRBV12-3/TRBV12-4,ASGGWTQETQY
TRBJ2-7,few,TRBD2,TRBV28,ASSLAGAYEQY
TRBJ2-7,.,TRBD2,TRBV6-4,ASKYSGNGTSGNRSYEQY
TRBJ1-4,.,.,TRBV15,ATGSERRHNEKLF
TRBJ2-2,.,TRBD1,TRBV28,ASSWGQGAVTGELF
TRBJ2-7,.,TRBD2,TRBV19,ASGTSGRYEQY
TRBJ2-7,.,.,TRBV19,ASSIGRGNYEQY
TRBJ2-5,.,TRBD2,TRBV18,ASSPASGGAISETQY
TRBJ2-2,.,.,TRBV15,ATSINRNTGELF
TRBJ1-2,.,.,TRBV4-1,ASSQVRERTQRYGYT
TRBJ2-3,.,TRBD1,TRBV2,ASRSSGIRTGEDTQY
TRBJ2-7,.,.,TRBV3-1/TRBV3-2,ASSQPYGARSEQY
TRBJ1-2,.,.,TRBV7-8,ASSLAGAAGYT
TRBJ2-1,.,TRBD2,TRBV11-3,ASSPGGLAGGTYNEQF
TRBJ1-2,.,.,TRBV5-1,ASSIKMSRDDNYGYT
TRBJ1-5,.,.,TRBV29-1,SATFGEEPQH
TRBJ2-3,.,TRBD2,TRBV7-6,ASTGLAGGGTDTQY
TRBJ2-6,.,.,TRBV12-3/TRBV12-4,ASGGSGANVLT
TRBJ2-5,once,TRBD1,TRBV28,ASSPSGQGAETQY
TRBJ2-2,.,.,TRBV11-2,ASSLTIWGLF
TRBJ1-2,.,TRBD1,TRBV14,ASSQDRNYGYT
TRBJ2-1,.,.,TRBV12-5,ASGLSQTGTADNEQF
TRBJ1-2,.,.,TRBV14,ASSPGDSYGYT
TRBJ1-6,.,TRBD1,TRBV28,ASIGTGANSPLH